The 27 T cell receptor beta chains below all came from one sample that was sequenced in a study of blood T cell repertoires in COVID-19 (dated by TCRdb to 2020 to 2021). The library was prepared using the immunoSEQ multiplex PCR assay. TCRdb obtained this table from immuneACCESS and retained in-frame rearrangements with V and J assigned. These tables miss some clones; where compared with another copy, unresolved V genes account for less than half of the shortfall, and the remainder is unexplained. The sample contains 250,000 to 300,000 clones, 90% of them found a single time. In total, the top ten clones hold 3.7% of the sample. The specimen was peripheral blood. These receptors originate from a middle-aged woman with acute or convalescent COVID-19.

The V call is TRBV2, the J call TRBJ1-5; 7 positions match TRBD1. With V trimmed by 4 bases and J by 2 bases, 8 bases remained unmatched. The V gene's germline CDR1 is SNHLY and CDR2 FYNNEI. The CDR3 runs 16 residues. The CDR3 region is CASSGAGGVGNQPQHF. DNA for the CDR3: TGTGCCAGCAGTGGAGCAGGGGGGGTAGGCAATCAGCCCCAGCATTTT.

The chain links TRBV6-2 or TRBV6-3 to TRBJ2-1; D perhaps matches TRBD1 (5 bases). V shed 3 bases and J shed 3 bases, with 12 bases lying between them. CDR1 is MNHEY, CDR2 SVGEGT, per germline. The CDR3 spans 15 residues. The chain's CDR3 is CASSYRQSFYNEQFF. CDR3 bases: TGTGCCAGCAGTTATCGACAGAGCTTCTACAATGAGCAGTTCTTC.

The chain employs TRBV11-2 and TRBJ2-2; 7 bases are shared with TRBD2. CDR1 SGHAT and CDR2 FQNNGV come from the germline V gene. The CDR3 length is 16 residues. Trimming cost V 5 bases and J 6 bases; bases outside gene matches: 12. The CDR3 sequence is CASSTTLGGLAGELFF. CDR3 nucleotide sequence: TGTGCCAGCAGCACCACTTTGGGGGGGTTAGCCGGGGAGCTGTTTTTT.

This chain connects TRBV10-3 to TRBJ2-1, with TRBD2 identical over 8 bases. Trimming took 8 bases from V and 3 from J; bases not matched to a gene: 9. The germline V gene encodes CDR1 ENHRY and CDR2 SYGVKD. The CDR3 length is 15 residues. The CDR3 region is CAIRSTGGLYNEQFF. DNA for the CDR3: TGTGCCATCCGGTCCACGGGGGGGCTCTACAATGAGCAGTTCTTC.

This clone was seen only once. The V gene is TRBV19, the J gene TRBJ1-1; 7 bases line up with TRBD1. The CDR3 spans 14 residues. Germline V gene sequence: CDR1 LNHDA, CDR2 SQIVND (reference sequence). Trimming took 4 bases from V and 5 from J; bases not matched to a gene: 7. CDR3 protein: CASSTRQGRTEAFF. In DNA, the CDR3 is TGTGCCAGTAGTACCCGACAGGGAAGGACTGAAGCTTTCTTT.

V is TRBV7-8 and J is TRBJ1-1, with unresolved D. Germline V gives CDR1 SGHVS, CDR2 FQNEAQ. Between the trimmed V and J ends, which lost 4 bases and 0 bases, there was a span of 6 bases. CDR3 length equals 13 residues. The CDR3 region has the DNA TGTGCCAGCAGCTCTATTTTGAACACTGAAGCTTTCTTT. This encodes CASSSILNTEAFF.

The chain joins TRBV9 to TRBJ1-2, with D tentatively TRBD1 (6 bases). The CDR3 contains 18 residues. V lost 0 bases to trimming and J lost 0 bases, with 18 bases between them. Per the germline V gene, CDR1 is SGDLS and CDR2 is YYNGEE. The DNA for the CDR3 is TGTGCCAGCAGCGTAGGAGGGGGTGGGCCCCACCCTAACTATGGCTACACCTTC. Translation: CASSVGGGGPHPNYGYTF.

V usage is TRBV20-1 and J usage is TRBJ1-2; D is perhaps TRBD1 (6 bases). Germline V lookup: CDR1 DFQATT, CDR2 SNEGSKA (reference sequence). This CDR3 has 12 amino acids. Deletions cut 3 bases from V and 7 bases from J, with 12 bases between. The CDR3 spells CSASVRGPGYTF. DNA for the CDR3: TGCAGTGCTAGTGTCAGGGGACCTGGCTACACCTTC.

Points on this clone: The same CDR3 can be traced to other DNA sequences in this sample. This chain links TRBV18 with TRBJ2-2; D gene unclear. Germline lookup yields CDR1 KGHSH and CDR2 LQKENI. V shed 3 bases and J shed 1 base, with 6 bases lying between them. The CDR3 is 14 residues long. For the CDR3, the DNA is TGTGCCAGCTCACCGGGCCTGAACACCGGGGAGCTGTTTTTT. Translating it yields CASSPGLNTGELFF.

This chain connects TRBV24-1 to TRBJ2-5, with 7 bases identical to TRBD2. Trimming cost V 5 bases and J 0 bases; bases outside gene matches: 11. The CDR3 runs to 17 residues. CDR1 is KGHDR and CDR2 is SFDVKD in the germline V gene. The CDR3 loop reads CATSGVKSGVYQETQYF. DNA for the CDR3: TGTGCCACCAGTGGTGTGAAGAGCGGGGTTTACCAAGAGACCCAGTACTTC.

V and J are TRBV9 and TRBJ2-3, with 8 bases identical to TRBD1. This CDR3 is 16 amino acids long. Germline CDR1 reads SGDLS; CDR2 reads YYNGEE. J was trimmed by 2 bases and V by 3 bases; bases with no gene match: 8. CDR3 nucleotides: TGTGCCAGCAGCGACCGGACAGGGCTATACACAGATACGCAGTATTTT. Its protein is CASSDRTGLYTDTQYF.

This chain links TRBV10-3 with TRBJ1-6; D ambiguous. Trimming left V 10 bases short and J 10 bases short, with 14 bases between. Germline V lookup: CDR1 ENHRY, CDR2 SYGVKD. The CDR3 length is 12 residues. The CDR3 DNA sequence: TGTGCCACCCAAACTAGGCGATCACCCCTCCACTTT. As protein: CATQTRRSPLHF.

This clone is a singleton in its sample. This sequence joins TRBV6-1 and TRBJ1-1, with 9 bases identical to TRBD1. Looked up from germline, CDR1 is MNHNS and CDR2 is SASEGT. V lost 3 bases and J lost 3; bases outside the gene matches: 5. This CDR3 is 15 amino acids long. The chain's CDR3 is CASSETGGLYTEAFF. CDR3 nucleotide sequence: TGTGCCAGCAGTGAGACAGGGGGGCTTTACACTGAAGCTTTCTTT.

This chain joins TRBV29-1 and TRBJ1-1, with TRBD1 matching over 7 bases. This CDR3 spans 13 amino acids. V dropped 8 bases and J dropped 0; count of bases not matched to a gene: 6. Germline lookup yields CDR1 SQVTM and CDR2 ANQGSEA. CDR3 in amino acids: CSITGDVNTEAFF. DNA for the CDR3: TGCAGCATCACAGGGGATGTGAACACTGAAGCTTTCTTT.

The chain couples TRBV2 to TRBJ2-6, with 9 bases that match TRBD1. Germline V CDR1 and CDR2: SNHLY, FYNNEI. The V segment lost 6 bases and the J segment 1 base; nucleotides outside the gene matches: 7. The CDR3 contains 17 residues. The CDR3 reads CASRFGQGRSGANVLTF. In DNA, the CDR3 is TGTGCCAGCAGGTTCGGACAGGGGAGATCTGGGGCCAACGTCCTGACTTTC. Combining the CDR3 with reference TRBV2 and TRBJ2-6 gives the whole variable domain EPEVTQTPSHQVTQMGQEVILRCVPISNHLYFYWYRQILGQKVEFLVSFYNNEISEKSEIFDDQFSVERPDGSNFTLKIRSTKLEDSAMYFCASRFGQGRSGANVLTFGAGSRLTVL.

This sequence joins TRBV3-1 (or the pseudogene TRBV3-2) and TRBJ2-5; 8 nucleotides line up with TRBD2. J lost 5 bases, V lost 4 bases, and 6 bases had no gene match. This CDR3 has 14 amino acids. From germline, CDR1 is LGHDT and CDR2 YNNKEL (reference sequence). CDR3: CASSPAGGWETQYF. CDR3 DNA sequence: TGTGCCAGCAGCCCGGCGGGGGGCTGGGAGACCCAGTACTTC.

The chain links TRBV28 to TRBJ1-3, with a tentative D call TRBD1 (6 bases). V lost 5 bases to trimming and J lost 0 bases, with 14 bases between them. CDR1 is MDHEN and CDR2 is SYDVKM in the germline V gene. This CDR3 comprises 16 residues. DNA of the CDR3: TGTGCCAGCAGTCCCCCGGACAGCCGCTCTGGAAACACCATATATTTT. Its translation: CASSPPDSRSGNTIYF.

In this sample, this clone turned up once. The V call is TRBV5-6, the J call TRBJ2-3, with 7 bases aligning to TRBD1. The J segment lost 4 bases and the V segment lost 3 bases, leaving 8 bases of the junction unmatched. The CDR3 covers 15 residues. Germline-derived CDR1 and CDR2 are SGHDT and YYEEEE. The CDR3 nucleotides read TGTGCCAGCAGCTGGGGGACAGCTGCATCAGATACGCAGTATTTT. Encoded protein: CASSWGTAASDTQYF.

This chain uses TRBV7-2 with TRBJ2-3; 15 bases align to TRBD2. The J segment lost 5 bases and the V segment lost 8 bases, leaving 8 bases of the junction unmatched. Germline V gives CDR1 SGHTA, CDR2 FQGNSA. The CDR3 sequence is 16 residues long. CDR3 in amino acids: CASRGLAGGFVDTQYF. The CDR3, as DNA: TGTGCCAGCCGCGGACTAGCGGGGGGGTTTGTAGATACGCAGTATTTT. Supplemented by reference TRBV7-2 and TRBJ2-3, the full variable domain reads GAGVSQSPSNKVTEKGKDVELRCDPISGHTALYWYRQSLGQGLEFLIYFQGNSAPDKSGLPSDRFSAERTGGSVSTLTIQRTQQEDSAVYLCASRGLAGGFVDTQYFGPGTRLTVL.

The rearrangement uses TRBV6-1 and TRBJ1-2; possible D gene TRBD1, 5 bases. V was trimmed by 4 bases and J by 5 bases, leaving 20 bases between them. This CDR3 is 16 amino acids long. From germline, CDR1 is MNHNS and CDR2 SASEGT. CDR3 in DNA: TGTGCCAGCAGTGGTTCCCCCGGGGCCGCGGGGTATGGCTACACCTTC. Translated: CASSGSPGAAGYGYTF.

The CDR3 protein is CASSLLASGGGETQYF. The DNA for the CDR3 is TGTGCCAGCAGCTTGTTAGCTAGCGGGGGCGGGGAGACCCAGTACTTC. The chain is built from TRBV5-4 and TRBJ2-5, with 10 bases lining up with TRBD2. In germline, CDR1 is SGHNT, CDR2 YYREEE (reference sequence). V shed 1 base and J 5 bases; nucleotides not matched to a gene: 8. This CDR3 is 16 amino acids long.

CDR3 amino acids: CAWNLAGVSGYTQYF. CDR3 nucleotides: TGTGCCTGGAATCTAGCGGGGGTTTCAGGATATACGCAGTATTTT. V is TRBV30 and J is TRBJ2-3; 10 bases agree with TRBD2. The length of the CDR3 is 15 residues. Germline CDR1 and CDR2: GTSNPN and SVGIG (reference sequence). With V trimmed by 4 bases and J by 7 bases, 11 bases remained unmatched.

The genes are TRBV5-4 and TRBJ1-3, with 9 bases matching TRBD1. Per germline, CDR1 SGHNT and CDR2 YYREEE (reference sequence). The ends lost 3 bases at V and 3 bases at J; junction bases unmatched: 4. This CDR3 comprises 15 residues. The CDR3 region is CASSSQGAVGNTIYF. For the CDR3, the DNA is TGTGCCAGCAGCTCACAGGGGGCCGTTGGAAACACCATATATTTT.

This chain connects TRBV19 to TRBJ2-3; TRBD2 matches 9 bases. In germline, CDR1 is LNHDA, CDR2 SQIVND (reference sequence). This CDR3 region has 15 residues. J lost 9 bases, V lost 4 bases, and 11 bases had no gene match. CDR3 coding DNA: TGTGCCAGTAGTAGGGGGGCGGGACTAGCAAAGACGCAGTATTTT. Translated: CASSRGAGLAKTQYF.

This chain joins TRBV30 and TRBJ1-3, with unresolved D. The V gene lost 3 bases and the J gene lost 0 bases, with 9 bases spanning the gap. The V gene's germline CDR1 is GTSNPN and CDR2 SVGIG (reference sequence). The CDR3 is 14 residues long. The CDR3 sequence: CAWSVAASGNTIYF. The CDR3 coding sequence is TGTGCCTGGAGCGTCGCGGCCTCTGGAAACACCATATATTTT.

The gene calls are TRBV7-6 and TRBJ1-3, with 8 bases aligning to TRBD1. V lost 6 bases and J lost 0; bases outside the gene matches: 4. The CDR3 sequence is 15 residues long. Germline CDR1 reads SGHVS; CDR2 reads FNYEAQ. CDR3 sequence: CASRDRALSGNTIYF. The CDR3, as DNA: TGTGCCAGCAGGGACAGGGCTCTCTCTGGAAACACCATATATTTT. Filled out from reference TRBV7-6 and TRBJ1-3, the complete variable domain reads GAGVSQSPRYKVTKRGQDVALRCDPISGHVSLYWYRQALGQGPEFLTYFNYEAQQDKSGLPNDRFSAERPEGSISTLTIQRTEQRDSAMYRCASRDRALSGNTIYFGEGSWLTVV.

The chain is built from TRBV5-1 and TRBJ1-5; D is unresolved. This CDR3 has 15 residues. Germline CDR1 SGHRS, CDR2 YFSETQ. Trimming took 0 bases from V and 2 from J, leaving 9 bases between them. The CDR3 DNA reads TGCGCCAGCAGCTTGGCGGGGATGGGCAATCAGCCCCAGCATTTT. Its protein product is CASSLAGMGNQPQHF.